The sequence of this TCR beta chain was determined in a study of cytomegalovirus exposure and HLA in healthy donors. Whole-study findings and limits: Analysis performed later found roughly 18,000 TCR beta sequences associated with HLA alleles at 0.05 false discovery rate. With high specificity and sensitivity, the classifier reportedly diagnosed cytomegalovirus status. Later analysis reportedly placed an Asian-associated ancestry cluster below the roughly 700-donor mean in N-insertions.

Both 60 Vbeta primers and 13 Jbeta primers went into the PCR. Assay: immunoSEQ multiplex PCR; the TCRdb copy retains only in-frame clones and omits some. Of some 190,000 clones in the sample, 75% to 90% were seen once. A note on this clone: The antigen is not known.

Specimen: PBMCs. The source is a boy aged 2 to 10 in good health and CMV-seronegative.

Here the CDR3 DNA reads TGTGCCAGCAGCTTTGGGACTACGGGGAACACTGAAGCTTTCTTT. Its translation: CASSFGTTGNTEAFF. The chain has TRBV7-9 and TRBJ1-1; possibly TRBD1 for D (5 bases). Trimming shortened V by 3 bases and J by 1 base, and 12 bases separated the two germline ends. CDR1 and CDR2 from the germline V gene are SEHNR and FQNEAQ (reference sequence). This CDR3 has 15 amino acids.